This entry lists 17 T cell receptor beta chains sequenced from one sample in a study of ipilimumab plus nivolumab after autologous stem cell transplantation. Measured with immunoSEQ multiplex PCR; TCRdb has only the in-frame clones, and not every one. The repertoire has tens of thousands of clones, over 90% of them found once; the top ten carry roughly 0.9%. The sample in question was PBMCs, obtained in a trial of ipilimumab plus nivolumab as post-transplant consolidation. The receptors shown here come from a male donor with multiple myeloma.

The rearrangement uses TRBV28 and TRBJ2-7, with TRBD1 matching over 11 bases. The CDR3 loop spans 15 amino acids. The trim removed 6 bases at V and 2 bases at J, leaving 6 bases unmatched. In germline, CDR1 is MDHEN, CDR2 SYDVKM. CDR3: CASRVRTGGPYEQYF. The CDR3 DNA follows: TGTGCCAGCAGGGTTAGGACAGGGGGCCCCTACGAGCAGTACTTC.

The chain combines TRBV19 with TRBJ2-1, with D possibly being TRBD1 or TRBD2 (5 bases each). V was clipped by 6 bases and J by 2 bases, with 14 bases between them. This CDR3 spans 15 amino acids. Germline values: CDR1 LNHDA, CDR2 SQIVND (reference sequence). Written as DNA, the CDR3 is TGTGCCAGTAGCAGCCGGCAGGGAGCCTACAATGAGCAGTTCTTC. The encoded protein is CASSSRQGAYNEQFF.

The V call is TRBV25-1, the J call TRBJ2-3; D not certain. The CDR3 runs 14 residues. Per germline, CDR1 MGHDK and CDR2 SYGVNS. Deletions cut 7 bases from V and 2 bases from J, with 13 bases between. Here the CDR3 reads CASIRPAPTDTQYF. CDR3 coding DNA: TGTGCCAGCATCCGCCCGGCACCCACAGATACGCAGTATTTT.

The genes are TRBV10-3 and TRBJ1-2; 10 bases are shared with TRBD1. The V and J ends lost 10 bases and 5 bases, in that order; junction bases with no gene match: 13. Germline CDR1 ENHRY, CDR2 SYGVKD. This CDR3 is built from 15 residues. The CDR3 coding sequence is TGTGCCACGCAGGGGACAGGGGAGTTTAGATATGGCTACACCTTC. Translated: CATQGTGEFRYGYTF.

The J gene is TRBJ1-2, the V gene TRBV4-2; D is ambiguous. This CDR3 region has 15 residues. From germline, CDR1 is LGHNA and CDR2 YNFKEQ. Trimming removed 0 bases at V and 7 bases at J, with 15 bases between. CDR3 DNA: TGTGCCAGCAGCCAAGACAACGGATTGTACGGTGGCTACACCTTC. The encoded protein is CASSQDNGLYGGYTF.

This CDR3 is CASRALRGRVETQYF. CDR3 nucleotide sequence: TGTGCCAGCAGAGCTCTCAGAGGGCGCGTAGAGACCCAGTACTTC. The chain combines TRBV27 with TRBJ2-5; tentatively, D is TRBD2 (5 bases). The germline gives CDR1 MNHEY, CDR2 SMNVEV (reference sequence). Trimming cost V 6 bases and J 4 bases, with 18 bases left between them. The CDR3 consists of 15 residues.

This clone was detected once. The gene calls are TRBV11-2 and TRBJ2-2, with TRBD2 as a possible D gene (6 bases). Trimming took 5 bases from V and 4 from J, leaving 14 bases between them. The CDR3 runs to 15 residues. Germline CDR1 is SGHAT and CDR2 is FQNNGV. CDR3 in amino acids: CASSLGGAGTGELFF. CDR3 DNA sequence: TGTGCCAGCAGCCTGGGTGGAGCGGGCACCGGGGAGCTGTTTTTT.

The rearrangement links TRBV28 to TRBJ2-7; the match to TRBD2 covers 10 bases. CDR1 and CDR2 (germline): MDHEN, SYDVKM. Losses at the gene ends were 2 bases for V and 3 bases for J; bases not matched to a gene: 4. The CDR3 loop spans 15 amino acids. The CDR3 spells CASSLPSGGNYEQYF. CDR3 nucleotides: TGTGCCAGCAGTTTACCTAGCGGGGGCAACTACGAGCAGTACTTC.

The chain has TRBV4-2 and TRBJ1-2, with 10 bases aligning to TRBD1. The CDR3 runs to 16 residues. V lost 0 bases to trimming and J lost 4 bases; unmatched junction nucleotides: 5. Germline CDR1 reads LGHNA; CDR2 reads YNFKEQ. In DNA, the CDR3 is TGTGCCAGCAGCCAAGATCGGGGACAGGGGCTCTATGGCTACACCTTC. It yields the protein CASSQDRGQGLYGYTF.

The rearrangement joins TRBV18 to TRBJ1-1, with TRBD1 matching over 10 bases. CDR3 length: 14 amino acids. The germline V gene has CDR1 KGHSH and CDR2 LQKENI. With 6 bases clipped from V and 3 bases from J, the junction kept 4 bases outside the gene matches. In DNA, the CDR3 is TGTGCCAGCTCCTCCGGGACAGGGGACACTGAAGCTTTCTTT. Translation gives CASSSGTGDTEAFF.

This clone appeared a single time. The chain uses TRBV4-2 and TRBJ2-2; unclear D gene. The length of the CDR3 is 15 residues. Trimming shortened V by 4 bases and J by 4 bases, and 13 bases separated the two germline ends. Germline V gene lookup returns CDR1 LGHNA and CDR2 YNFKEQ. For the CDR3, the DNA is TGTGCCAGCAGCCTTAGCAATTCGGTCACCGGGGAGCTGTTTTTT. Protein: CASSLSNSVTGELFF.

The chain employs TRBV28 and TRBJ1-4; TRBD1 matches at 7 bases. In germline, CDR1 is MDHEN, CDR2 SYDVKM. This CDR3 is 16 amino acids long. Trimming cost V 2 bases and J 5 bases; bases outside gene matches: 8. The CDR3 loop is CASSLRLDRLNEKLFF. CDR3 coding DNA: TGTGCCAGCAGTTTACGGCTGGACAGGTTAAATGAAAAACTGTTTTTT. The complete variable domain, with remaining parts taken from reference TRBV28 and TRBJ1-4, reads DVKVTQSSRYLVKRTGEKVFLECVQDMDHENMFWYRQDPGLGLRLIYFSYDVKMKEKGDIPEGYSVSREKKERFSLILESASTNQTSMYLCASSLRLDRLNEKLFFGSGTQLSVL.

The gene calls are TRBV7-6 and TRBJ2-7; D gene uncertain. This CDR3 has 13 residues. Germline V CDR1 and CDR2: SGHVS, FNYEAQ. Between the trimmed V and J ends, which lost 1 base and 5 bases, there was a span of 9 bases. Written as DNA, the CDR3 is TGTGCCAGCAGCTTAGAGCTAGGGAACGAGCAGTACTTC. Its protein is CASSLELGNEQYF.

The J gene is TRBJ2-1, the V gene TRBV11-2; 16 nucleotides match TRBD2. Unmatched junction bases numbered 11, after V lost 5 bases and J lost 7 bases. From germline, CDR1 is SGHAT and CDR2 FQNNGV. This CDR3 is built from 18 residues. The CDR3: CASSAPGLAGGPSNEQFF. As DNA, the CDR3 is TGTGCCAGCAGCGCCCCGGGACTAGCGGGAGGGCCATCGAATGAGCAGTTCTTC.

J is TRBJ2-1 and V is TRBV5-4; TRBD2 aligns across 8 bases. V shed 2 bases and J 7 bases; nucleotides not matched to a gene: 14. The CDR3 is 17 amino acids. Germline V gene lookup returns CDR1 SGHNT and CDR2 YYREEE (reference sequence). CDR3 sequence: CASSLGSGLARANEQFF. The DNA for the CDR3 is TGTGCCAGCAGCTTAGGTTCCGGACTAGCCCGGGCGAATGAGCAGTTCTTC.

This sequence joins TRBV28 and TRBJ1-2; 8 bases are shared with TRBD1. Trimming at V came to 5 bases and at J to 8 bases, leaving 13 bases not matched to a gene. The CDR3 sequence is 15 residues long. Germline loops: CDR1 MDHEN, CDR2 SYDVKM. CDR3 DNA sequence: TGTGCCAGCAGTAAGGTAGAGGACAGGGTTTCGGGCTACACCTTC. Protein sequence: CASSKVEDRVSGYTF.

A note on this clone: The sample holds other DNA sequences that translate to the same CDR3. In nucleotides, the CDR3 is TGCGCCAGCAGCCAAGATGTAGCGGGAGGAACAGATACGCAGTATTTT. Amino acid sequence: CASSQDVAGGTDTQYF. This chain links TRBV4-3 with TRBJ2-3, with TRBD2 matching 10 bases. This CDR3 spans 16 amino acids. With 0 bases clipped from V and 3 bases from J, the junction kept 3 bases outside the gene matches. Germline assignment: CDR1 LGHNA and CDR2 YSLEER.